A selection of T cell receptor beta chains follows, all from one sample in a study of blood T cell repertoires in COVID-19. Using immunoSEQ multiplex PCR, the repertoire was profiled, and TCRdb retains in-frame clones only, with some absent. There are 190,000 or so clones in the sample; around 87% occur only once, and 0.88% lies in the top ten. Sequenced material: peripheral blood. The receptors derive from a woman aged 18 to 35 who had recovered from COVID-19. Each CDR3 is given without its conserved first and last residue.

j_call v_call cdr3_aa
TRBJ2-2 TRBV4-3 ASSQSLGPGHTGELF
TRBJ2-3 TRBV6-5 ASSYRVIDTQY
TRBJ2-3 TRBV6-2/TRBV6-3 ASSPGGRGTDTQY
TRBJ2-7 TRBV5-4 ASSNLAGAYEQY
TRBJ1-1 TRBV5-1 ASSLQGNTEAF
TRBJ1-1 TRBV18 ASSPDPGGAF
TRBJ2-5 TRBV24-1 ATSDTTSMETQY
TRBJ1-2 TRBV7-2 ASGGDRRWVYGYT
TRBJ1-2 TRBV25-1 ASSETGGNYGYT
TRBJ1-2 TRBV11-2 ASSRDRAGVYGYT
TRBJ1-2 TRBV23-1 AAYRVHGYT
TRBJ2-4 TRBV3-1/TRBV3-2 ASSQAATGGSNIQY
TRBJ1-1 TRBV9 ASSPREGGNTEAF
TRBJ1-5 TRBV15 ATRLGSYSNQPQH
TRBJ2-3 TRBV2 ASRREAQY
TRBJ2-5 TRBV5-1 ASNLLEGETQY
TRBJ2-1 TRBV9 ASSVGRQGSSYNEQF
TRBJ2-5 TRBV14 ASSQGGGLGEETQY
TRBJ2-2 TRBV14 ASSQGGTGELF
TRBJ2-4 TRBV30 AWSVAQLAKNIQY
TRBJ1-1 TRBV30 AWRRGTEAF
TRBJ2-2 TRBV4-1 ASSQGVSGTGELF
TRBJ2-7 TRBV7-2 ASSLVGGWEQY
TRBJ2-3 TRBV7-3 ASSLGGGRVTDTQY
TRBJ2-1 TRBV6-4 ASSDSSRNEQF